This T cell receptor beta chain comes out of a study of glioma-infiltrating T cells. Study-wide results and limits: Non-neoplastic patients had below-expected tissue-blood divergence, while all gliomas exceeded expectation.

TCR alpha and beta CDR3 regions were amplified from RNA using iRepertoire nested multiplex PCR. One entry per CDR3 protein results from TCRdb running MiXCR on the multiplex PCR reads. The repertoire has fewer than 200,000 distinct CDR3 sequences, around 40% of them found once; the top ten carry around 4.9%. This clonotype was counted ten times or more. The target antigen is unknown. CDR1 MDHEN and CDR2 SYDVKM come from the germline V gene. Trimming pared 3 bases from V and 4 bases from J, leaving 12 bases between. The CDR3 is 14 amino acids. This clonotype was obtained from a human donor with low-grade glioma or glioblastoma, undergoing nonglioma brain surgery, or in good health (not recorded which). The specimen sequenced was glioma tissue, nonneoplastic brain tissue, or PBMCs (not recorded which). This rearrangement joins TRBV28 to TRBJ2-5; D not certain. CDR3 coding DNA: TGTGCCAGCAGTTTCCCCGTGGTGGCAGAGACCCAGTACTTC. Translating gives CASSFPVVAETQYF.